A selection of T cell receptor beta chains follows, all from one sample in a study of blood T cell repertoires in COVID-19. Generated by immunoSEQ multiplex PCR, the TCRdb table keeps only in-frame clones and is missing some. The sample holds over 110,000 clones, approximately 88% seen once. Sequences were obtained from peripheral blood. The receptors shown here come from a human donor in a cohort sampled during active COVID-19. The CDR3 runs from the conserved cysteine through the conserved F or W. Fields, in order: clone size, D gene, J gene, V gene, CDR3 DNA, CDR3 protein. The D gene is left open where the match is weak. Size values are once, few and many counts, or a class for expanded clones, and some rows have none.

NA | TRBD1 | TRBJ1-1 | TRBV2 | TGTGCCAGCAGTCCGGACAGGGGAGCTGAAGCTTTCTTT | CASSPDRGAEAFF
NA | NA | TRBJ1-1 | TRBV7-6 | TGTGCCAGCAGCTTAGCTCCTAGGACAGCCGAGAAGACTGAAGCTTTCTTT | CASSLAPRTAEKTEAFF
once | TRBD1 | TRBJ2-3 | TRBV4-3 | TGCGCCAGCAGCCAACTCCCGGGACAGATCACAGATACGCAGTATTTT | CASSQLPGQITDTQYF
NA | NA | TRBJ1-1 | TRBV27 | TGTGCCAGCAGTTTATCGGGGGGTGGTGAAGCTTTCTTT | CASSLSGGGEAFF
NA | NA | TRBJ1-6 | TRBV11-1 | TGTGCCAGCAGAGGGGGGGGGAATTCACCCCTCCACTTT | CASRGGGNSPLHF
once | NA | TRBJ2-1 | TRBV27 | TGTGCCAGCACCCCCGGGACTGGATCTCGTGAGCAGTTCTTC | CASTPGTGSREQFF
NA | NA | TRBJ2-5 | TRBV9 | TGTGCCAGCAGCGTTGCGGACCAAGAGACCCAGTACTTC | CASSVADQETQYF
NA | TRBD1 | TRBJ1-2 | TRBV5-5 | TGTGCCAGCAGCCCCCAGGGGGCGATTAACTATGGCTACACCTTC | CASSPQGAINYGYTF
NA | NA | TRBJ1-2 | TRBV11-3 | TGTGCCAGCAGCCTCCGGACAGATGAAACTTCTAACTATGGCTACACCTTC | CASSLRTDETSNYGYTF
NA | NA | TRBJ1-2 | TRBV19 | TGTGCCAGTGGAGGACAGCCAAACTATGGCTACACCTTC | CASGGQPNYGYTF
few | TRBD2 | TRBJ2-1 | TRBV2 | TGTGCCAGCAGTGACGCGGGGGGGACCCCCGTTGAGCAGTTCTTC | CASSDAGGTPVEQFF
once | NA | TRBJ1-1 | TRBV7-3 | TGTGCCAGCAGCTTAAGCGGGGAAACTGAAGCTTTCTTT | CASSLSGETEAFF
NA | NA | TRBJ2-5 | TRBV5-1 | TGCGCCAGCAGCCGTCAGGTATACCAAGAGACCCAGTACTTC | CASSRQVYQETQYF
NA | TRBD2 | TRBJ2-2 | TRBV7-9 | TGTGCCAGCAGCTTAGAAGGGACCTTTCTCCGGGGGGCCGGGGAGCTGTTTTTT | CASSLEGTFLRGAGELFF
NA | NA | TRBJ2-2 | TRBV12-3/TRBV12-4 | TGTGCCAGCATCCCCCAGAACACCGGGGAGCTGTTTTTT | CASIPQNTGELFF
NA | NA | TRBJ2-1 | TRBV6-2/TRBV6-3 | TGTGCCAGCAGTTACTCGACTGAGGCGCGGGGAGGCAATGAGCAGTTCTTC | CASSYSTEARGGNEQFF
once | NA | TRBJ2-5 | TRBV7-9 | TGTGCCAGCAGCTTAGCGCAGGCCGGGACCCAGTACTTC | CASSLAQAGTQYF
NA | NA | TRBJ1-6 | TRBV27 | TGTGCCAGCAGTTGGTCTAATTCACCCCTTCACTTT | CASSWSNSPLHF
NA | TRBD1 | TRBJ1-3 | TRBV30 | TGTGCCTGGAGCCTGAGACAGGGGCACTCTGGAAACACCATATATTTT | CAWSLRQGHSGNTIYF
NA | NA | TRBJ1-1 | TRBV20-1 | TGCAGTGCCAGTAGAATACAGGGAGGGACTGAAGCTTTCTTT | CSASRIQGGTEAFF